This T cell receptor beta chain emerged from a study of T cells in women clearing cervical HPV infection. Sequenced by immunoSEQ multiplex PCR; TCRdb stores in-frame clones only, minus some. The sample's table shows about 25,000 clones. CDR3 length: 12 residues. Germline assignment: CDR1 GTSNPN and CDR2 SVGIG (reference sequence). General study results and limits: T-cell numbers per sample were unknown and may explain richness differences. Associations may precede or follow infection; HPV-specific or memory T cells were not isolated.

On this clone: Its specificity is unknown. Read sequence stops 3 residues before the CDR3 end, and the germline J gene provides the missing end.

The V gene is TRBV30, the J gene TRBJ2-3; 7 bases map to TRBD2. The clonotype comes from a woman aged 18 to 75 with a cervical HPV16 infection that either progressed to CIN3+ or cleared (not recorded which). The source material was blood buffy coat. CDR3 sequence: CAWSRGVETQYF. CDR3 DNA, as far as it was read: TGTGCCTGGAGTCGGGGGGTAGAGACG. Drawing the rest from reference TRBV30 and TRBJ2-3, the complete variable domain is SQTIHQWPATLVQPVGSPLSLECTVEGTSNPNLYWYRQAAGRGLQLLFYSVGIGQISSEVPQNLSASRPQDRQFILSSKKLLLSDSGFYLCAWSRGVETQYFGPGTRLTVL.